Presented here are 2 T cell receptor beta chains from one specimen sequenced in a study of TIL therapy for anti-PD-1-resistant metastatic lung cancer. Regarding time point: pre-treatment sample, taken before nivolumab and TIL therapy. Sequencing used immunoSEQ v3. TCRdb keeps only in-frame clones here, not all; method: immunoSEQ multiplex PCR. The sample contains 35,000 to 55,000 clones, less than 80% of which appear only once. The source material was blood, sampled at baseline. The source of these receptors is a man aged 70 or older with non-small cell lung cancer.

In nucleotides, the CDR3 is TGTGCCAGCAGTTCTAGTCAGGGTTTCACAGATACGCAGTATTTT. Its translation is CASSSSQGFTDTQYF. V usage is TRBV6-5 and J usage is TRBJ2-3; D possibly corresponds to TRBD1 (5 bases). V lost 4 bases and J 2 bases, leaving 13 bases between the germline ends. Germline CDR1 MNHEY, CDR2 SVGAGI. There are 15 residues in the CDR3.

This chain joins TRBV12-5 and TRBJ2-5; D is unclear. The length of the CDR3 is 14 residues. V lost 5 bases and J lost 5, with 15 bases in between. Germline values: CDR1 LGHNT, CDR2 FRNRAP. The CDR3 loop reads CASGHGSQSETQYF. CDR3 nucleotides: TGTGCTAGTGGTCATGGCTCGCAGAGCGAGACCCAGTACTTC.